Below are 14 T cell receptor beta chains sequenced from a single sample in a study of blood T cells in healthy people across ages. Using a J-beta primer mix together with a sample-barcoded 5' primer, a second PCR was run for about 7 to 12 cycles. TCRdb used MiXCR to reprocess the 5' RACE reads, holding one entry per CDR3 protein. The table has about 900,000 distinct CDR3 sequences, 60% to 80% seen once. The sequenced material came from blood. These receptor sequences come from a man aged 30 to 39 in good health.

In this sample, this clonotype turned up a few times. J is TRBJ2-5 and V is TRBV4-2; TRBD1 matches at 9 bases. CDR1 is LGHNA, CDR2 YNFKEQ, per germline. Losses at the gene ends were 3 bases for V and 3 bases for J; bases not matched to a gene: 5. CDR3 length: 15 amino acids. CDR3 nucleotides: TGTGCCAGCAGCCAGGGACAGGGTTTGAAAGAGACCCAGTACTTC. Its translation: CASSQGQGLKETQYF.

V usage is TRBV9 and J usage is TRBJ2-1, with TRBD1 identical over 7 bases. The V segment lost 2 bases and the J segment 5 bases; nucleotides outside the gene matches: 7. The CDR3 has 15 amino acids. Germline CDR1 reads SGDLS; CDR2 reads YYNGEE. CDR3 in amino acids: CASSVVTGKDNEQFF. The CDR3 DNA follows: TGTGCCAGCAGCGTCGTGACAGGGAAAGACAATGAGCAGTTCTTC.

This chain links TRBV29-1 with TRBJ2-1, with 12 bases matching TRBD2. The DNA end lines up better with TRBJ2-7; the J call may be wrong. The CDR3 runs to 15 residues. CDR1 is SQVTM and CDR2 is ANQGSEA in the germline V gene. The CDR3 protein is CSVGGLGLAGHEQYF. The DNA of the CDR3 is TGCAGCGTTGGTGGCCTGGGACTAGCGGGCCACGAGCAGTACTTC.

As concerns this clonotype: At one of its ends the junction is not consistent with the germline gene, which may arise from a read error. CDR3 coding DNA: TGTGCCGGCAGCCAAGAGGGGACAGGGGGGTTTGTCACTGAAGCTTTCTTT. This codes for CAGSQEGTGGFVTEAFF. The gene calls are TRBV3-1 and TRBJ1-1, with 11 positions matching TRBD1. The CDR3 is made up of 17 amino acids. The germline CDR1 and CDR2 sequences are LGHDT and YNNKEL (reference sequence).

The chain combines TRBV28 with TRBJ1-5; no definite D call. Germline CDR1 and CDR2: MDHEN and SYDVKM. The CDR3 sequence is 12 residues long. With 1 base removed from V and 5 bases from J, the gap between germline ends came to 3 bases. The CDR3 loop reads CASSLYHQPQHF. In nucleotides, the CDR3 is TGTGCCAGCAGTTTATATCATCAGCCCCAGCATTTT.

The chain employs TRBV4-1 and TRBJ2-7, with 9 bases matching TRBD2. The junction had 6 bases not matched to a gene; V was cut back by 4 bases and J by 2 bases. Germline V gene sequence: CDR1 MGHRA, CDR2 YSYEKL. The CDR3 has 15 amino acids. The chain's CDR3 is CASSRGAGGTYEQYF. In nucleotides, the CDR3 is TGCGCCAGCAGCCGCGGAGCGGGGGGAACCTACGAGCAGTACTTC.

This clonotype was recorded a few times. The rearrangement joins TRBV7-2 to TRBJ2-7, with TRBD2 as a possible D gene (7 bases). CDR1 and CDR2 (germline): SGHTA, FQGNSA. CDR3 size: 15 residues. V was clipped by 1 base and J by 7 bases, with 17 bases between them. In DNA, the CDR3 is TGTGCCAGCAGCTTAGGGGGGGGGGCTAGAGAGGAGCAGTACTTC. Its protein is CASSLGGGAREEQYF.

This chain joins TRBV2 and TRBJ2-1, with 11 positions matching TRBD2. V gave up 8 bases and J gave up 8 bases; unmatched junction bases: 14. CDR1 SNHLY and CDR2 FYNNEI come from the germline V gene. The CDR3 runs 16 residues. CDR3 residues: CASGGTSGKLRDEQFF. The CDR3 region has the DNA TGTGCCAGCGGGGGGACTAGCGGAAAGCTGCGGGATGAGCAGTTCTTC.

This chain links TRBV28 with TRBJ2-7; 8 bases match TRBD1. With 7 bases clipped from V and 6 bases from J, the junction kept 8 bases outside the gene matches. The germline gives CDR1 MDHEN, CDR2 SYDVKM. The CDR3 is 13 amino acids. CDR3 loop: CASTLTGTGEQYF. The CDR3 nucleotides are TGTGCCAGCACTTTGACAGGGACAGGCGAGCAGTACTTC.

The V call is TRBV7-2, the J call TRBJ2-5; D is possibly TRBD1 or TRBD2 (5 bases each). V was shortened by 0 bases and J by 5 bases, with 13 bases between the two germline ends. The germline V gene has CDR1 SGHTA and CDR2 FQGNSA. The CDR3 length is 15 residues. CDR3 amino acids: CASSLAGARRETQYF. CDR3 DNA: TGTGCCAGCAGCTTAGCAGGGGCGAGGAGGGAGACCCAGTACTTC.

The chain couples TRBV6-5 to TRBJ2-3; TRBD1 is a possible D gene (5 bases). The V gene lost 6 bases and the J gene lost 1 base, with 17 bases spanning the gap. There are 16 residues in the CDR3. Germline CDR1 and CDR2: MNHEY and SVGAGI. CDR3 region: CASSPLALGGTDTQYF. As DNA, the CDR3 is TGTGCCAGCAGCCCCCTGGCCTTAGGGGGCACAGATACGCAGTATTTT.

The chain uses TRBV29-1 and TRBJ2-7, with 7 bases aligning to TRBD1. The germline CDR1 and CDR2 sequences are SQVTM and ANQGSEA. CDR3 size: 13 residues. Trimming took 6 bases from V and 5 from J; bases not matched to a gene: 10. The CDR3 nucleotides are TGCAGCGTCCTTACCAGGGGGTTGGACGAGCAGTACTTC. Protein: CSVLTRGLDEQYF.

Of note for this clonotype: This may stem from a read error, because a much larger clone lies one nucleotide away. The chain combines TRBV5-1 with TRBJ1-6, with a tentative D call TRBD1 (6 bases). Germline V gives CDR1 SGHRS, CDR2 YFSETQ. This CDR3 has 15 residues. DNA for the CDR3: TGCGCCAGCAGCTATGCTACAGGGAAGTTTTCACCCCCCCACTTT. This translates into CASSYATGKFSPPHF.

The genes are TRBV6-5 and TRBJ2-1, with a possible D match to TRBD2 (5 bases). The CDR3 contains 14 residues. Germline assignment: CDR1 MNHEY and CDR2 SVGAGI. The germline V and J ends were trimmed by 0 bases and 5 bases, with 8 bases remaining between them. CDR3 amino acids: CASSYSSGNNEQFF. The DNA of the CDR3 is TGTGCCAGCAGTTACTCGTCGGGGAACAATGAGCAGTTCTTC.